These T cell receptor beta chains were read from a single sample in a study of cytomegalovirus exposure and HLA in healthy donors. TCRdb keeps only in-frame clones here, not all; method: immunoSEQ multiplex PCR. This table has 120,000 to 150,000 clones, approximately 79% appearing once. What was sequenced was PBMCs. The receptors derive from a female donor in good health and CMV-seronegative. Both conserved end residues are part of each CDR3. D genes are given only for firm matches. Clone size is not always given. Where it is, it says once, few, many or a class for expanded clones.

CASSQGQVSNQPQHF | TGTGCCAGCAGCCAAGGACAGGTTAGCAATCAGCCCCAGCATTTT | TRBJ1-5 | TRBD1 | TRBV7-2 | .
CASSYLIGARNEQFF | TGTGCCAGCAGTTACTTGATAGGGGCCAGGAATGAGCAGTTCTTC | TRBJ2-1 | . | TRBV6-5 | .
CASSPTYPTGPYEQYF | TGCGCCAGCAGCCCGACCTACCCGACTGGCCCCTACGAGCAGTACTTC | TRBJ2-7 | . | TRBV4-1 | .
CASSADTGSIYEQYF | TGTGCCAGCAGTGCCGACACAGGATCAATCTACGAGCAGTACTTC | TRBJ2-7 | . | TRBV25-1 | .
CSFWGPEPGQFF | TGCAGCTTCTGGGGGCCCGAACCGGGGCAGTTCTTC | TRBJ2-1 | . | TRBV29-1 | .
CSARDRDEQYF | TGCAGTGCTAGGGACAGGGACGAGCAGTACTTC | TRBJ2-7 | TRBD1 | TRBV20-1 | once
CASSPGTGYGYTF | TGCGCCAGCAGCCCCGGGACAGGGTATGGCTACACCTTC | TRBJ1-2 | TRBD1 | TRBV10-2 | .
CASSSLTSLHQETQYF | TGTGCCAGCAGTTCCCTGACAAGCCTTCACCAAGAGACCCAGTACTTC | TRBJ2-5 | . | TRBV6-5 | .
CATERDGGYGYTF | TGTGCCACAGAGCGGGACGGCGGCTATGGCTACACCTTC | TRBJ1-2 | . | TRBV28 | once
CASRPGVGGELFF | TGTGCCAGCAGGCCGGGGGTCGGCGGGGAGCTGTTTTTT | TRBJ2-2 | . | TRBV6-5 | once
CASSYSRRGAGYGYTF | TGTGCCAGCAGTTACTCAAGGAGGGGCGCCGGCTATGGCTACACCTTC | TRBJ1-2 | . | TRBV6-5 | .
CASSPTSGRGETQYF | TGTGCCAGCAGCCCTACTAGCGGTCGAGGGGAGACCCAGTACTTC | TRBJ2-5 | TRBD2 | TRBV6-5 | once
CASTDRGSTNEKLFF | TGTGCCAGTACCGACAGGGGCTCAACTAATGAAAAACTGTTTTTT | TRBJ1-4 | TRBD1 | TRBV19 | .
CASSPPWAGIQETQYF | TGTGCCAGCAGTCCTCCGTGGGCAGGGATACAAGAGACCCAGTACTTC | TRBJ2-5 | . | TRBV7-9 | .
CASSRQGSYEQYF | TGTGCTAGCAGCCGACAGGGGTCCTACGAGCAGTACTTC | TRBJ2-7 | TRBD1 | TRBV7-7 | .
CASSVLAGGPGELFF | TGTGCCAGTAGTGTACTAGCGGGAGGCCCCGGGGAGCTGTTTTTT | TRBJ2-2 | TRBD2 | TRBV19 | few
CASSSGTSGRADSETQYF | TGTGCCAGCAGCTCTGGGACTAGCGGGAGGGCCGACTCGGAGACCCAGTACTTC | TRBJ2-5 | TRBD2 | TRBV7-2 | .
CASRPTGQETQYF | TGTGCCAGCAGGCCGACAGGGCAAGAGACCCAGTACTTC | TRBJ2-5 | TRBD1 | TRBV6-5 | .
CASSYGGREKLFF | TGTGCCAGCAGTTACGGAGGCCGTGAAAAACTGTTTTTT | TRBJ1-4 | . | TRBV6-5 | .
CASSLRQGANQPQHF | TGTGCCAGCAGCTTGAGACAGGGGGCGAATCAGCCCCAGCATTTT | TRBJ1-5 | TRBD1 | TRBV5-5 | .
CASKTGGRETNHEQYF | TGTGCCAGCAAAACCGGGGGGCGGGAGACCAATCACGAGCAGTACTTC | TRBJ2-7 | . | TRBV6-6 | .
CASSLPQAYGYTF | TGTGCCAGCAGCTTACCACAGGCCTATGGCTACACCTTC | TRBJ1-2 | . | TRBV7-9 | once
CASSLRDRAEKLFF | TGTGCCAGCAGCTTGAGGGACAGGGCTGAAAAACTGTTTTTT | TRBJ1-4 | TRBD1 | TRBV5-4 | .
CSVVQGAPDTQYF | TGCAGCGTTGTTCAGGGGGCCCCAGATACGCAGTATTTT | TRBJ2-3 | TRBD1 | TRBV29-1 | .
CASSQTGTENIQYF | TGCGCCAGCAGCCAGACAGGGACCGAAAACATTCAGTACTTC | TRBJ2-4 | TRBD1 | TRBV4-1 | .
CASSSLQGNQPQHF | TGTGCCAGCAGTTCTCTGCAGGGCAATCAGCCCCAGCATTTT | TRBJ1-5 | . | TRBV27 | .
CASSLGTSGDYEQYF | TGCGCCAGCAGCTTGGGGACTAGCGGAGACTACGAGCAGTACTTC | TRBJ2-7 | TRBD2 | TRBV5-1 | .
CASSLLDQPQHF | TGTGCCAGCAGCCTATTAGATCAGCCCCAGCATTTT | TRBJ1-5 | . | TRBV7-9 | .
CASSSDSDLNEKLFF | TGTGCCAGCAGTTCGGACAGCGACCTTAATGAAAAACTGTTTTTT | TRBJ1-4 | . | TRBV2 | .
CASSQDLRTSGRAPSNEQFF | TGTGCCAGCAGCCAAGATTTAAGGACTAGCGGGAGGGCCCCTAGCAATGAGCAGTTCTTC | TRBJ2-1 | TRBD2 | TRBV4-2 | .
CASSVGGIYGYTF | TGTGCCAGCAGCGTGGGGGGGATCTATGGCTACACCTTC | TRBJ1-2 | . | TRBV7-9 | .
CASSPHGQGRSYEQYF | TGTGCCAGCAGCCCTCACGGACAGGGCCGCTCCTACGAGCAGTACTTC | TRBJ2-7 | TRBD1 | TRBV9 | .
CASSSQGARVTEAFF | TGTGCCAGCAGCTCGCAGGGGGCGCGCGTTACTGAAGCTTTCTTT | TRBJ1-1 | TRBD1 | TRBV11-2 | .
CASKTTGMGSGELFF | TGTGCCAGCAAAACGACAGGGATGGGTTCCGGGGAGCTGTTTTTT | TRBJ2-2 | TRBD1 | TRBV2 | .
CASSFQDRDDTGELFF | TGCGCCAGCAGCTTCCAGGACAGGGATGACACCGGGGAGCTGTTTTTT | TRBJ2-2 | TRBD1 | TRBV5-1 | few
CASSEAGGTSGQETQYF | TGTGCCAGCAGTGAAGCTGGGGGGACTAGCGGCCAAGAGACCCAGTACTTC | TRBJ2-5 | TRBD2 | TRBV6-1 | .
CASSPRRGGPNTEAFF | TGTGCCAGCTCACCACGGAGGGGAGGCCCCAACACTGAAGCTTTCTTT | TRBJ1-1 | . | TRBV18 | few
CASSRGQGGRTEAFF | TGTGCCAGCAGCCGGGGTCAGGGGGGAAGAACTGAAGCTTTCTTT | TRBJ1-1 | TRBD1 | TRBV5-8 | .
CASSLKTYTDTQYF | TGTGCCAGCAGCTTGAAAACCTACACAGATACGCAGTATTTT | TRBJ2-3 | . | TRBV5-4 | .
CASSLSAGVYTEAFF | TGTGCCAGCAGTTTAAGCGCGGGGGTATATACTGAAGCTTTCTTT | TRBJ1-1 | . | TRBV27 | .